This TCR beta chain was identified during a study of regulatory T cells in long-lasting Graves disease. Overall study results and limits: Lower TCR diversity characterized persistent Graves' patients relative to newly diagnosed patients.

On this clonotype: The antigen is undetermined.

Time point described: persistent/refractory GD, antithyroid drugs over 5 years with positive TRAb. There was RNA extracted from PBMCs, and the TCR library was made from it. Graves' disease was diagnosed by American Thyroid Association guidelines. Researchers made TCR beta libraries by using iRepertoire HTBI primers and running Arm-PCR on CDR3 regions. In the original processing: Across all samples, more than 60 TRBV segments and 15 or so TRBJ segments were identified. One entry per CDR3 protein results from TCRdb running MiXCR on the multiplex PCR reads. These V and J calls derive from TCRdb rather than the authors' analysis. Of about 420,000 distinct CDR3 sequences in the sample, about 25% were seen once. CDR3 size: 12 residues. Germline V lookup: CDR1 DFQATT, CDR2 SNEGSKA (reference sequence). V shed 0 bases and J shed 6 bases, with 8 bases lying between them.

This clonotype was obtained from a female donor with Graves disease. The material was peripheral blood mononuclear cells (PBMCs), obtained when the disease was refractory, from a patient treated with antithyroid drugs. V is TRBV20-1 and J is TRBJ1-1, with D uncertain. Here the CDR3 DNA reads TGCAGTGCTAGAGATCGGGTAGCTGAAGCTTTCTTT. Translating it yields CSARDRVAEAFF.